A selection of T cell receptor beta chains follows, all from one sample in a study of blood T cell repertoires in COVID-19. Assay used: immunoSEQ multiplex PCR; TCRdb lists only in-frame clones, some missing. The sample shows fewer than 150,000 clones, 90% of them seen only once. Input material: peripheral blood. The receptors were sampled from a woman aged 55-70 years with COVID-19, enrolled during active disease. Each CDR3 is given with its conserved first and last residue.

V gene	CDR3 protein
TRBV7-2	CASSSQGYEQYF
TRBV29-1	CSVADSSYNSPLHF
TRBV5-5	CASSLAGVETQYF
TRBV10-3	CAISELLNRVSGELFF
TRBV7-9	CASSLLTAYEQYF
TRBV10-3	CAIRGQAGEGYTF
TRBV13	CASSPGRAYEQYF
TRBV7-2	CASSLWLNTEAFF
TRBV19	CASSMSVGGGYTF
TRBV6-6	CASSYTSGGFSYEQFF
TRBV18	CASSASGAYEQYF
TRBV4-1	CASSPFPGLGQPQHF
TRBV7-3	CASSSQGGSGTDTQYF
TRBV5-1	CASRPGTNTGELFF